This T cell receptor beta chain was retrieved from a study of human T cells and chemical hapten exposure. In TCRdb, the RACE reads were re-called with MiXCR into one record per CDR3 protein. The sample consists of 75,000 to 100,000 distinct CDR3 sequences, approximately 10% of them appearing once. Time point reported: patch test 1, 2 weeks after DPC sensitization. Regarding treatment: therapeutic diphenylcyclopropenone sensitization with weekly scalp DPC. The germline gives CDR1 SGHVS, CDR2 FNYEAQ. V lost 0 bases and J lost 1, with 12 bases in between. This CDR3 region has 16 residues. The chain couples TRBV7-6 to TRBJ1-1, with TRBD1 as a possible D gene (6 bases). Sequencing used whole blood, obtained in connection with sensitization to the hapten diphenylcyclopropenone (DPC). This sequence originates from a woman in her sixties with alopecia areata. Some clones in this sample may be carry-over from other donors' samples. In DNA, the CDR3 is TGTGCCAGCAGCTTAGCAGGGAGGGGACAGAACACTGAAGCTTTCTTT. It encodes CASSLAGRGQNTEAFF.